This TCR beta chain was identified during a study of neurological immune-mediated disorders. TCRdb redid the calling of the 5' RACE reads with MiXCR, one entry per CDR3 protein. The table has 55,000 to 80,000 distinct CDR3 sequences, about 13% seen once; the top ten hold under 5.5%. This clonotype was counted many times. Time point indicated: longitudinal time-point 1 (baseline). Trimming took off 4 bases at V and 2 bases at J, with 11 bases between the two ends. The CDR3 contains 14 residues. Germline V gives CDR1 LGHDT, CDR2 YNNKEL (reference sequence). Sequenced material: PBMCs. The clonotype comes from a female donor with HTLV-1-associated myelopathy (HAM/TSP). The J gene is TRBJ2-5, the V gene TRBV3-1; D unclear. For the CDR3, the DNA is TGTGCCAGCAGCCTAGAAGCTAGACAAGAGACCCAGTACTTC. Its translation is CASSLEARQETQYF.